This entry is about one T cell receptor (beta chain). This entry is derived from a study of OX40 agonist ivuxolimab in advanced cancers. Sequencing was performed with immunoSEQ multiplex PCR; in TCRdb, only in-frame clones are kept and a portion is missing. Of 23,000 or so clones listed, less than 90% are singletons. The germline gives CDR1 SGHVS, CDR2 FQNEAQ. The CDR3 loop spans 16 amino acids. The ends were cut back, 2 bases at V and 0 bases at J, with 11 bases in the middle. The receptor was derived from an adult with an advanced solid tumor such as melanoma, head and neck, liver or kidney cancer. The source material was CD4+ or CD8+ T cells sorted from blood, sampled in a trial of the OX40 agonist ivuxolimab. The gene calls are TRBV7-8 and TRBJ2-1; D is unresolved. This CDR3 is CASSLYRISSYNEQFF. The CDR3 DNA reads TGTGCCAGCAGCTTATATCGGATCAGCTCCTACAATGAGCAGTTCTTC.